The rows below give T cell receptor beta chains drawn from one sample of a study of cytomegalovirus exposure and HLA in healthy donors. The protocol was immunoSEQ multiplex PCR, while the TCRdb copy is restricted to in-frame clones and leaves out a portion. Found here are some 120,000 clones, approximately 80% of them singletons; the top ten hold approximately 0.22%. Sequencing input: PBMCs. These receptors came from a man aged 50-59 years in good health and CMV-seronegative. Both conserved end residues are part of each CDR3. The order of the fields is J gene, clone size, V gene, D gene, CDR3 DNA, CDR3 protein. The D gene is left open where the match is weak. Not all rows give a size; the values are once, few, many and, for expanded clones, a class.

J: TRBJ2-5; size: NA; V: TRBV6-5; D: NA; DNA: TGTGCCAGCAGTTCCGGAGAGACCCAGTACTTC; CDR3: CASSSGETQYF
J: TRBJ2-3; size: NA; V: TRBV11-2; D: NA; DNA: TGTGCCAGCAGCCACACTACTCGGTACACAGATACGCAGTATTTT; CDR3: CASSHTTRYTDTQYF
J: TRBJ1-2; size: NA; V: TRBV5-4; D: NA; DNA: TGTGCCAGCAGCACGGGGGGCCTAGCTAACTATGGCTACACCTTC; CDR3: CASSTGGLANYGYTF
J: TRBJ2-2; size: NA; V: TRBV15; D: TRBD2; DNA: TGTGCCACCAGCAGACCCAGCGGGGGGGGCACCGGGGAGCTGTTTTTT; CDR3: CATSRPSGGGTGELFF
J: TRBJ2-1; size: NA; V: TRBV5-1; D: TRBD2; DNA: TGCGCCAGCAGCTTGGGGACTAGCGGCTCGAATGAGCAGTTCTTC; CDR3: CASSLGTSGSNEQFF
J: TRBJ2-7; size: NA; V: TRBV12-5; D: TRBD1; DNA: TGTGCTAGTGGTTTGGGACAGGGACGCTCCTACGAGCAGTACTTC; CDR3: CASGLGQGRSYEQYF
J: TRBJ2-5; size: once; V: TRBV28; D: TRBD1; DNA: TGTGCCAGCAGTTCCGGACAGGCCCGCTTGTACTTC; CDR3: CASSSGQARLYF
J: TRBJ2-5; size: NA; V: TRBV18; D: NA; DNA: TGTGCCAGCTCACCAGGGGGGTCCCGGGAGACCCAGTACTTC; CDR3: CASSPGGSRETQYF
J: TRBJ2-3; size: NA; V: TRBV4-1; D: TRBD2; DNA: TGCGCCAGCAGCCTCGTTAGTGACGGGGGGGATACGCAGTATTTT; CDR3: CASSLVSDGGDTQYF
J: TRBJ1-5; size: NA; V: TRBV10-3; D: NA; DNA: TGTGCCCTCAGTGATAACGGACAGTCTCCTGATCAGCCCCAGCATTTT; CDR3: CALSDNGQSPDQPQHF
J: TRBJ1-5; size: once; V: TRBV19; D: NA; DNA: TGTGCCAGTAGTACCGACAGTGGCAATCAGCCCCAGCATTTT; CDR3: CASSTDSGNQPQHF
J: TRBJ2-1; size: NA; V: TRBV2; D: NA; DNA: TGTGCCAGCAGCCGAAATTCGGGGGGCGCCTCCTACAATGAGCAGTTCTTC; CDR3: CASSRNSGGASYNEQFF
J: TRBJ1-1; size: NA; V: TRBV28; D: TRBD1; DNA: TGTGCCAGCAGTCACGGGGACAGGCCTGAAGCTTTCTTT; CDR3: CASSHGDRPEAFF
J: TRBJ2-7; size: NA; V: TRBV2; D: NA; DNA: TGTGCCAGTCCAGGACCACAGGGACCCTACGAGCAGTACTTC; CDR3: CASPGPQGPYEQYF
J: TRBJ2-1; size: NA; V: TRBV7-8; D: TRBD2; DNA: TGTGCCAGCAGCTTAGCCGGGACTAGCGGTAGTGAGCAGTTCTTC; CDR3: CASSLAGTSGSEQFF
J: TRBJ2-3; size: NA; V: TRBV6-5; D: NA; DNA: TGTGCCAGCAGTTCCGGTCCGGGACAATACACAGATACGCAGTATTTT; CDR3: CASSSGPGQYTDTQYF
J: TRBJ2-3; size: NA; V: TRBV6-5; D: TRBD2; DNA: TGTGCCAGCCAGCGGGAGCCCGACACAGATACGCAGTATTTT; CDR3: CASQREPDTDTQYF
J: TRBJ2-3; size: NA; V: TRBV9; D: NA; DNA: TGTGCCAGCAGCGTAGGACTTACTCCCCCGGCAGATACGCAGTATTTT; CDR3: CASSVGLTPPADTQYF
J: TRBJ2-7; size: NA; V: TRBV19; D: TRBD1; DNA: TGTGCCAGTAGTAAGGGGGCGAGTGACTACGAGCAGTACTTC; CDR3: CASSKGASDYEQYF
J: TRBJ2-7; size: NA; V: TRBV5-1; D: NA; DNA: TGCGCCAGCAGCCCCGAGGTCACCTACGAGCAGTACTTC; CDR3: CASSPEVTYEQYF
J: TRBJ1-5; size: NA; V: TRBV19; D: NA; DNA: TGTGCCAGTAGTCAAGCTTCGGGGGGGTCACCCCAGCATTTT; CDR3: CASSQASGGSPQHF
J: TRBJ1-1; size: NA; V: TRBV18; D: NA; DNA: TGTGCCAGCTCACCGGGGGGTTTAGCTTTCTTT; CDR3: CASSPGGLAFF
J: TRBJ2-3; size: NA; V: TRBV28; D: NA; DNA: TGTGCCAGCAGTTCTAGAATCGGCACTAGCACAGATACGCAGTATTTT; CDR3: CASSSRIGTSTDTQYF
J: TRBJ2-2; size: NA; V: TRBV2; D: NA; DNA: TGTGCCAGTTGGGGAGGAAAGAACACCGGGGAGCTGTTTTTT; CDR3: CASWGGKNTGELFF
J: TRBJ1-5; size: NA; V: TRBV27; D: TRBD1; DNA: TGTGCCAGCAGTTCGACAGGGGGCGGGATTGGGAATCAGCCCCAGCATTTT; CDR3: CASSSTGGGIGNQPQHF
J: TRBJ2-7; size: once; V: TRBV5-1; D: TRBD1; DNA: TGCGCCAGCAGCTGGGACAGTTCCTACGAGCAGTACTTC; CDR3: CASSWDSSYEQYF
J: TRBJ2-1; size: NA; V: TRBV10-3; D: TRBD2; DNA: TGTGCCACGGGAGGTAGCTCCTACAATGAGCAGTTCTTC; CDR3: CATGGSSYNEQFF
J: TRBJ2-2; size: NA; V: TRBV6-5; D: NA; DNA: TGTGCCAGCAGTTACTATCGCTCGGTTACCGGGGAGCTGTTTTTT; CDR3: CASSYYRSVTGELFF
J: TRBJ1-5; size: NA; V: TRBV11-2; D: TRBD1; DNA: TGTGCCAGCAGCCGGGACAGGGGCAATCAGCCCCAGCATTTT; CDR3: CASSRDRGNQPQHF
J: TRBJ2-3; size: NA; V: TRBV7-8; D: TRBD2; DNA: TGTGCCAGCAGCCTTCGGACTAGCGGGAGTGTGACGGATACGCAGTATTTT; CDR3: CASSLRTSGSVTDTQYF
J: TRBJ1-4; size: NA; V: TRBV5-5; D: TRBD1; DNA: TGTGCCAGCAGCTCGTCCCGGGACAGGGATATCGGTGAAAAACTGTTTTTT; CDR3: CASSSSRDRDIGEKLFF
J: TRBJ1-2; size: NA; V: TRBV4-3; D: NA; DNA: TGCGCCAGCAGCCAAGACAGGGAATATGGCTACACCTTC; CDR3: CASSQDREYGYTF
J: TRBJ2-3; size: NA; V: TRBV9; D: TRBD2; DNA: TGTGCCAGCAGCGTAGTAGCGGGAGAAGGGAAAGATACGCAGTATTTT; CDR3: CASSVVAGEGKDTQYF
J: TRBJ2-2; size: NA; V: TRBV19; D: NA; DNA: TGTGCCAGTAGTCTTCAGGGAAACACCGGGGAGCTGTTTTTT; CDR3: CASSLQGNTGELFF
J: TRBJ2-5; size: NA; V: TRBV28; D: NA; DNA: TGTGCCAGCAGTTTAGGGGCAGTTCAAGAGACCCAGTACTTC; CDR3: CASSLGAVQETQYF
J: TRBJ2-5; size: few; V: TRBV5-4; D: TRBD2; DNA: TGTGCCAGCAGCCCGGAACTAGCGGGAGGACAAGAGACCCAGTACTTC; CDR3: CASSPELAGGQETQYF